One TCR beta chain is described in this entry. Assay used: immunoSEQ multiplex PCR; TCRdb lists only in-frame clones, some missing. The sample lists under 90,000 clones, around 83% seen once, with 0.99% in the top ten. The data derive from a study of OX40 agonist ivuxolimab in advanced cancers. V was pared by 6 bases and J by 6 bases, with 10 bases of the junction left unmatched. The CDR3 runs to 15 residues. The V gene's germline CDR1 is MNHNY and CDR2 SVGAGI (reference sequence). The sequence came from an adult with an advanced solid tumor such as melanoma, head and neck, liver or kidney cancer. V and J are TRBV6-6 and TRBJ2-2; 7 nucleotides line up with TRBD1. The sequencing here drew on CD4+ or CD8+ T cells sorted from blood, taken in a trial of the OX40 agonist ivuxolimab. The CDR3 DNA reads TGTGCCAGCAGGATACAGGGGAAAGGGGCCGGGGAGCTGTTTTTT. Its protein product is CASRIQGKGAGELFF.